Listed here are 9 T cell receptor beta chains from one sample, sequenced in a study of cytomegalovirus exposure and HLA in healthy donors. Assay used: immunoSEQ multiplex PCR; TCRdb lists only in-frame clones, some missing. The sample holds about 57,000 clones, over 85% seen once. Specimen: PBMCs. The source of these receptors is a woman under 30 in good health and CMV-seronegative.

The V and J genes are TRBV4-1 and TRBJ2-3; 11 bases align to TRBD1. Germline V CDR1 and CDR2: MGHRA, YSYEKL. The CDR3 sequence is 16 residues long. Trimming at V came to 2 bases and at J to 4 bases, leaving 5 bases not matched to a gene. The chain's CDR3 is CASSQTGTGGADTQYF. In nucleotides, the CDR3 is TGCGCCAGCAGCCAAACTGGGACAGGGGGGGCAGATACGCAGTATTTT.

The chain employs TRBV6-5 and TRBJ2-2; 10 positions match TRBD1. Trimming at V came to 8 bases and at J to 5 bases, leaving 2 bases not matched to a gene. There are 13 residues in the CDR3. Per germline, CDR1 MNHEY and CDR2 SVGAGI. In DNA, the CDR3 is TGTGCCAGCCGGACAGGGGGTACCGGGGAGCTGTTTTTT. This sequence encodes CASRTGGTGELFF.

The V gene is TRBV19, the J gene TRBJ2-1; 13 bases agree with TRBD2. This CDR3 has 16 amino acids. The germline CDR1 and CDR2 sequences are LNHDA and SQIVND (reference sequence). V gave up 6 bases and J gave up 2 bases; unmatched junction bases: 4. The CDR3 sequence is CASRLTSGGAYNEQFF. The DNA for the CDR3 is TGTGCCAGTAGACTAACTAGCGGGGGGGCCTACAATGAGCAGTTCTTC.

Worth noting for this clone: At one end the junction does not follow the germline gene, possibly because of a read error. The rearrangement links TRBV2 to TRBJ1-4, with D possibly matching TRBD1 (6 bases). CDR1 and CDR2 from the germline V gene are SNHLY and FYNNEI. This CDR3 contains 13 residues. The CDR3 DNA reads as TGTGCCAGCAATGAAGAACAGGGTGGGAAACTGTTTTTT. Translating gives CASNEEQGGKLFF.

The genes are TRBV7-9 and TRBJ2-1; 12 nucleotides align to TRBD2. Per the germline V gene, CDR1 is SEHNR and CDR2 is FQNEAQ (reference sequence). This CDR3 region has 14 residues. J lost 10 bases, V lost 3 bases, and 4 bases had no gene match. The CDR3 nucleotides are TGTGCCAGCAGCTTGGCCGGACTAGCGGGGGAGCAGTTCTTC. This translates into CASSLAGLAGEQFF.

The V call is TRBV5-4, the J call TRBJ1-2, with 7 positions matching TRBD1. V gave up 4 bases and J gave up 2 bases; unmatched junction bases: 2. This CDR3 is built from 13 residues. Germline CDR1 SGHNT, CDR2 YYREEE (reference sequence). CDR3 in DNA: TGTGCCAGCAGCGCGACAGGGAACTATGGCTACACCTTC. This codes for CASSATGNYGYTF.

This clone was observed a single time. The rearrangement uses TRBV6-1 and TRBJ2-4; D is possibly TRBD1 (6 bases). Looked up from germline, CDR1 is MNHNS and CDR2 is SASEGT. The CDR3 consists of 14 residues. V lost 7 bases, J lost 1 base, and 11 bases lay in between. The CDR3 protein is CASNRDAAKNIQYF. Here the CDR3 DNA reads TGTGCCAGCAACAGGGACGCGGCCAAAAACATTCAGTACTTC.

CDR3 nucleotides: TGTGCCAGCTCACCACGGCGGGGTCACACCGGGGAGCTGTTTTTT. Translation: CASSPRRGHTGELFF. The chain joins TRBV18 to TRBJ2-2; D is possibly TRBD2 (6 bases). This CDR3 contains 15 residues. From germline, CDR1 is KGHSH and CDR2 LQKENI. The V gene lost 1 base and the J gene lost 3 bases, with 9 bases spanning the gap.

This chain links TRBV11-3 with TRBJ2-2; perhaps TRBD1 as D (5 bases). The V end lost 1 base, the J end lost 3 bases, and 15 bases lay between the germline ends. This CDR3 spans 17 amino acids. CDR1 and CDR2 from the germline V gene are SGHNT and YENEEA. The CDR3, as DNA: TGTGCCAGCAGCTTAGCGATAGGGGCTTATCACACCGGGGAGCTGTTTTTT. This sequence encodes CASSLAIGAYHTGELFF.